The sequence of this TCR beta chain was determined in a study of blood T cell repertoires in COVID-19. Study background: Samples taken during acute and convalescent COVID-19 were collected in the United States, Italy and Spain. Sources were T cells, B-cell-depleted T cells, or PBMCs; the material itself was cDNA or gDNA.

Cohort allocation depended upon clinical history that participants reported. Assay: immunoSEQ multiplex PCR; the TCRdb copy retains only in-frame clones and omits some. This table has approximately 220,000 clones, about 87% appearing once. Germline V CDR1 and CDR2: MNHEY, SMNVEV (reference sequence). With V trimmed by 10 bases and J by 3 bases, 9 bases remained unmatched. This CDR3 region has 14 residues. In its sample, this clone was seen once. The source of this sequence is a man aged 25-40 years who had recovered from COVID-19. The chain is built from TRBV27 and TRBJ1-1; 9 positions match TRBD1. The sample was PBMCs or T cells enriched from blood (not recorded which). The CDR3 DNA is TGTGCCACCCGTACCGGGACAGGGCACACTGAAGCTTTCTTT. It encodes CATRTGTGHTEAFF.